The 23 T cell receptor beta chains listed next were all sequenced from one sample in a study of T cells in Graves' hyperthyroidism and ophthalmopathy. Amplified regions were TCR beta CDR3 sequences from RNA transcripts. TCR CDR3 underwent first-round RT-PCR with the HTBI primer set. TCRdb re-analysed the multiplex PCR reads in MiXCR, keeping a single row per CDR3 protein. The data show a few hundred thousand distinct CDR3 sequences, with around 14% seen just once and 17% held by the top ten. Sequencing used blood. Every receptor here comes from a woman younger than 35 with Graves' hyperthyroidism.

Ten or more counts support this clonotype. V usage is TRBV19 and J usage is TRBJ2-1; D perhaps matches TRBD1 (6 bases). Germline-derived CDR1 and CDR2 are LNHDA and SQIVND (reference sequence). CDR3 length equals 13 residues. The ends were cut back, 7 bases at V and 4 bases at J, with 11 bases in the middle. The CDR3 nucleotides are TGTGCCAGTAAGGGGGACATTTACAATGAGCAGTTCTTC. Its translation: CASKGDIYNEQFF. Combining the CDR3 with reference TRBV19 and TRBJ2-1 gives the whole variable domain DGGITQSPKYLFRKEGQNVTLSCEQNLNHDAMYWYRQDPGQGLRLIYYSQIVNDFQKGDIAEGYSVSREKKESFPLTVTSAQKNPTAFYLCASKGDIYNEQFFGPGTRLTVL.

At least ten counts were recorded for this clonotype. V and J are TRBV30 and TRBJ2-5; a possible D gene is TRBD2 (7 bases). V dropped 0 bases and J dropped 1 base, with 9 bases sitting between them. CDR3 length: 14 residues. CDR1 and CDR2 (germline): GTSNPN, SVGIG (reference sequence). The CDR3 reads CAWSVGGAQETQYF. CDR3 DNA sequence: TGTGCCTGGAGTGTAGGGGGGGCCCAAGAGACCCAGTACTTC.

The table lists this clonotype with a few counts. The V call is TRBV20-1, the J call TRBJ2-1; the match to TRBD2 covers 10 bases. This CDR3 comprises 14 residues. Germline trimming cut 3 bases from V and 6 bases from J; bases unmatched to any gene: 5. Looked up from germline, CDR1 is DFQATT and CDR2 is SNEGSKA (reference sequence). This CDR3 reads CSASLAGDGNEQFF. CDR3 nucleotides: TGCAGTGCTAGTCTAGCGGGAGATGGCAATGAGCAGTTCTTC.

This chain connects TRBV12-3 or TRBV12-4 to TRBJ2-7; D gene unclear. This CDR3 comprises 12 residues. The germline V and J ends were trimmed by 8 bases and 2 bases, with 10 bases remaining between them. The CDR3 DNA sequence: TGTGCCAGCTCCAGAAATGCCTACGAGCAGTACTTC. This encodes CASSRNAYEQYF.

This clonotype was seen ten or more times. The chain carries TRBV6-1 and TRBJ2-3, with D perhaps matching TRBD2 (6 bases). The ends were cut back, 8 bases at V and 2 bases at J, with 11 bases in the middle. Germline V gene data show CDR1 as MNHNS and CDR2 as SASEGT. The CDR3 is 13 residues long. The CDR3 is CASSREYTDTQYF. The CDR3 DNA reads as TGTGCCAGCTCTCGGGAGTACACAGATACGCAGTATTTT.

This clonotype has a count of ten or more. Sequence at one end of the junction differs from germline and may be a read error. The CDR3 is CANSSPFERDNEQFF. CDR3 DNA sequence: TGTGCCAACAGTTCTCCGTTCGAGCGGGACAATGAGCAGTTCTTC. This rearrangement joins TRBV12-3 or TRBV12-4 to TRBJ2-1; possible D gene TRBD2, 6 bases. The CDR3 has 15 amino acids.

This chain links TRBV6-5 with TRBJ1-5, with TRBD1 matching 9 bases. CDR3 length equals 15 residues. V lost 2 bases, J lost 5 bases, and 4 bases stayed unmatched. CDR1 is MNHEY, CDR2 SVGAGI, per germline. Written as DNA, the CDR3 is TGTGCCAGCAGTTACGGGACAGGGCATGATCAGCCCCAGCATTTT. Translated, it gives CASSYGTGHDQPQHF.

This clonotype has at least ten counts. The chain is built from TRBV27 and TRBJ1-1; unclear D gene. CDR1 and CDR2 from the germline V gene are MNHEY and SMNVEV (reference sequence). The germline V and J ends were trimmed by 0 bases and 7 bases, with 18 bases remaining between them. The CDR3 consists of 16 residues. This chain's CDR3 is CASSLSPHRAKIEAFF. For the CDR3, the DNA is TGTGCCAGCAGTTTATCGCCTCATAGGGCCAAAATTGAAGCTTTCTTT.

This clonotype was picked up many times. The chain couples TRBV19 to TRBJ2-5; D uncertain. Germline-derived CDR1 and CDR2 are LNHDA and SQIVND (reference sequence). The CDR3 runs 14 residues. The V end was cut by 2 bases, the J end by 2 bases, with 9 bases between. CDR3: CASSIKGGQETQYF. CDR3 nucleotide sequence: TGTGCCAGTAGTATAAAAGGTGGGCAAGAGACCCAGTACTTC.

The rearrangement uses TRBV5-6 and TRBJ1-1; TRBD1 matches at 7 bases. Germline V gives CDR1 SGHDT, CDR2 YYEEEE. The CDR3 extends over 14 amino acids. V shed 4 bases, J shed 6 bases, and the junction held 9 bases outside the gene matches. The CDR3 region is CASSLTTGMAEAFF. CDR3 coding DNA: TGTGCCAGCAGCCTTACGACAGGGATGGCTGAAGCTTTCTTT.

In this sample, this clonotype turned up many times. This chain joins TRBV11-2 and TRBJ1-3; D is unclear. This CDR3 has 14 amino acids. The ends were cut back, 5 bases at V and 7 bases at J, with 15 bases in the middle. Germline lookup yields CDR1 SGHAT and CDR2 FQNNGV. CDR3 loop: CASSLGHAGNTIYF. DNA of the CDR3: TGTGCCAGCAGCCTTGGCCATGCGGGCAACACCATATATTTT.

This clonotype was observed at least ten times. V and J are TRBV7-9 and TRBJ2-1; tentative D call: TRBD2 (5 bases). The ends were cut back, 7 bases at V and 9 bases at J, with 28 bases in the middle. Looked up from germline, CDR1 is SEHNR and CDR2 is FQNEAQ (reference sequence). The CDR3 loop spans 17 amino acids. The CDR3 DNA follows: TGTGCCAGCATCACCCCGACAAAAACGGGGTGGACTGGTGAGCAGTTCTTC. This codes for CASITPTKTGWTGEQFF.

CDR3 residues: CASSVGLAGVNEQYV. The CDR3 DNA is TGTGCCAGCAGTGTTGGACTAGCGGGAGTCAATGAGCAGTACGTC. The chain is built from TRBV2 and TRBJ2-1; 13 bases line up with TRBD2. The J call may be incorrect, as the DNA end agrees better with TRBJ2-7. CDR3 length: 15 amino acids. CDR1 is SNHLY and CDR2 is FYNNEI in the germline V gene.

This clonotype turned up a few times. V gene TRBV7-9 combines with J gene TRBJ2-2; tentative D call: TRBD2 (6 bases). This CDR3 contains 13 residues. Germline lookup yields CDR1 SEHNR and CDR2 FQNEAQ (reference sequence). With 10 bases removed from V and 6 bases from J, the gap between germline ends came to 15 bases. The CDR3: CATAGSQAGELFF. Here the CDR3 DNA reads TGTGCCACCGCCGGGAGCCAGGCCGGGGAGCTGTTTTTT.

The sample holds a few counts of this clonotype. CDR3 DNA sequence: TGTGCCAGCAGAGGAGGAACGAGCACCGGGGAGCTGTTTTTT. Translating gives CASRGGTSTGELFF. This chain connects TRBV9 to TRBJ2-2; weak D call: TRBD2 (5 bases). CDR1 is SGDLS, CDR2 YYNGEE, per germline. V was pared by 5 bases and J by 4 bases, with 12 bases between. The CDR3 is made up of 14 amino acids.

This clonotype was counted ten times or more. CDR3 in amino acids: CATSRDPAGAWTEAFF. In nucleotides, the CDR3 is TGTGCCACCAGCAGAGATCCCGCAGGGGCCTGGACTGAAGCTTTCTTT. This chain joins TRBV15 and TRBJ1-1; tentative D call: TRBD1 (6 bases). The CDR3 runs to 16 residues. V was pared by 0 bases and J by 5 bases, with 16 bases between. From germline, CDR1 is LNHNV and CDR2 YYDKDF (reference sequence).

In this sample, this clonotype turned up many times. The chain uses TRBV27 and TRBJ1-1; no clear D. Germline V lookup: CDR1 MNHEY, CDR2 SMNVEV (reference sequence). V was clipped by 7 bases and J by 9 bases, with 12 bases between them. The CDR3 runs to 11 residues. The CDR3: CASILGLQAFF. CDR3 DNA sequence: TGTGCCAGCATCCTTGGTCTTCAAGCTTTCTTT.

This clonotype was observed many times. The genes are TRBV7-3 and TRBJ2-2; TRBD2 matches 14 bases. CDR3 length equals 16 residues. V shed 5 bases and J 5 bases; nucleotides not matched to a gene: 4. CDR1 and CDR2 from the germline V gene are SGHTA and FQGTGA. The DNA for the CDR3 is TGTGCCAGCAGCCCGGGACTAGCGGGAGCTACCGGGGAGCTGTTTTTT. Translation gives CASSPGLAGATGELFF.

This clonotype was counted at least ten times. The chain is built from TRBV12-3 or TRBV12-4 and TRBJ2-7; weak D call: TRBD1 (8 bases). Trimming removed 8 bases from V and 6 bases from J, with 26 bases in between. The CDR3 sequence is 16 residues long. CDR3 region: CASQLHWGGGQVEQYF. The CDR3 DNA reads TGTGCCAGCCAACTCCACTGGGGGGGGGGACAGGTCGAGCAGTACTTC.

This clonotype showed up many times. The rearrangement uses TRBV7-9 and TRBJ2-1, with 14 bases fitting TRBD2. CDR3 length: 14 residues. Trimming cost V 8 bases and J 7 bases; bases outside gene matches: 4. Germline V gene sequence: CDR1 SEHNR, CDR2 FQNEAQ (reference sequence). For the CDR3, the DNA is TGTGCCAGCCGACTAGCGGGAGGGCCGAATGAGCAGTTCTTC. It codes for CASRLAGGPNEQFF.

This clonotype was detected many times. This chain links TRBV29-1 with TRBJ1-2; TRBD1 aligns across 9 bases. In germline, CDR1 is SQVTM, CDR2 ANQGSEA. V was clipped by 7 bases and J by 8 bases; unmatched bases: 8. The CDR3 extends over 12 amino acids. CDR3: CSAPGQGYGYTF. The CDR3 DNA is TGCAGCGCACCGGGACAGGGCTACGGCTACACCTTC.

This clonotype was recorded at least ten times. V and J are TRBV2 and TRBJ2-3, with 7 nucleotides matching TRBD1. J gave up 4 bases and V 7 bases, and 8 bases lay outside the gene matches. The CDR3 is made up of 14 amino acids. CDR1 SNHLY and CDR2 FYNNEI come from the germline V gene. The CDR3 sequence is CASNGRGKSDTQYF. The CDR3 DNA sequence: TGTGCCAGCAACGGCAGGGGGAAGTCAGATACGCAGTATTTT.

At least ten counts were recorded for this clonotype. CDR3 DNA sequence: TGTGCTAGTGTTCAGGGACAGGGTCAGCCCCAGCATTTT. Its protein product is CASVQGQGQPQHF. The chain links TRBV12-5 to TRBJ1-5; 9 bases fit TRBD1. The CDR3 covers 13 residues. Germline loops: CDR1 LGHNT, CDR2 FRNRAP. With 7 bases clipped from V and 6 bases from J, the junction kept 4 bases outside the gene matches.